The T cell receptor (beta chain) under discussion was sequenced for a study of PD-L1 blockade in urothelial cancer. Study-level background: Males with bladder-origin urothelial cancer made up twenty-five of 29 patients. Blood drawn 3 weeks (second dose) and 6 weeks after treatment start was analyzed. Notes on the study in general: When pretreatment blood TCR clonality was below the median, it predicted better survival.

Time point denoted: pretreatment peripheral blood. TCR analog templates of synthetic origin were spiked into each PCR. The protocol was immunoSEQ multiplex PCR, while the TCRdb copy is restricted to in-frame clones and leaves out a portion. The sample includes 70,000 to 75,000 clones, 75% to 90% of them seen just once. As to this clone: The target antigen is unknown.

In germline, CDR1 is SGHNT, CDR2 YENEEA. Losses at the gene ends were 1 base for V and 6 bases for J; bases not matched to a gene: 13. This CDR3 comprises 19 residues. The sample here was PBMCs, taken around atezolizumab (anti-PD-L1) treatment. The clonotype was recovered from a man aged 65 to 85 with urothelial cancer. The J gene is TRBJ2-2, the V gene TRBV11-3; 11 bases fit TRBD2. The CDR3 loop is CASSLVGNTSGSRAGELFF. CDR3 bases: TGTGCCAGCAGCTTAGTCGGTAATACTAGCGGGAGTCGGGCCGGGGAGCTGTTTTTT.